This is a list of T cell receptor beta chains from one sample in a study of human T cells and chemical hapten exposure. TCRdb recomputed calls from the RACE reads with MiXCR, one row per CDR3 protein. Of 350,000 to 400,000 distinct CDR3 sequences listed, approximately 5% are singletons. The source material was whole blood, sampled in connection with sensitization to the hapten diphenylcyclopropenone (DPC). These receptors were obtained from a woman between 45 and 65 years old with alopecia areata. Some clones in this sample may be carry-over from other donors' samples. CDR3s include the opening cysteine and the closing phenylalanine or tryptophan. A D gene is named only where the DNA matches it firmly. A clone size is listed for some rows: how often the clone was seen (once, few, many), or a class if it is expanded.

d_call: .; v_call: TRBV7-9; j_call: TRBJ1-2; clone_size: .; cdr3_nt: TGTGCCAGCAGCTTAGATGGGGTCCCTAACTATGGCTACACCTTC; cdr3_aa: CASSLDGVPNYGYTF
d_call: .; v_call: TRBV29-1; j_call: TRBJ1-1; clone_size: few; cdr3_nt: TGCAGCGTTTCTACGGCAGACCTTGAAGCTTTCTTT; cdr3_aa: CSVSTADLEAFF
d_call: TRBD2; v_call: TRBV6-5; j_call: TRBJ2-7; clone_size: .; cdr3_nt: TGTGCCAGCAGACTAGCGGGAACAGCCTACGAGCAGTACTTC; cdr3_aa: CASRLAGTAYEQYF
d_call: .; v_call: TRBV11-2; j_call: TRBJ1-5; clone_size: .; cdr3_nt: TGTGCCAGCAGCTTAGGAACTGGCAGCAATCAGCCCCAGCATTTT; cdr3_aa: CASSLGTGSNQPQHF
d_call: .; v_call: TRBV12-5; j_call: TRBJ2-5; clone_size: .; cdr3_nt: TGTGCTAGTGCCACCCCACCGATCCAAGAGACCCAGTACTTC; cdr3_aa: CASATPPIQETQYF
d_call: .; v_call: TRBV5-6; j_call: TRBJ1-1; clone_size: many; cdr3_nt: TGTGCCAGCAGCTTGTGGGGAGCCGAAGCTTTCTTT; cdr3_aa: CASSLWGAEAFF
d_call: TRBD2; v_call: TRBV11-2; j_call: TRBJ2-7; clone_size: many; cdr3_nt: TGTGCCAGCAGCCCCGGGGGGGCGAGCGAGCAGTACTTC; cdr3_aa: CASSPGGASEQYF
d_call: .; v_call: TRBV6-5; j_call: TRBJ1-1; clone_size: .; cdr3_nt: TGTGCCAGCAGTTACTCGCAGGGCGTGAACACTGAAGCTTTCTTT; cdr3_aa: CASSYSQGVNTEAFF
d_call: .; v_call: TRBV7-6; j_call: TRBJ2-1; clone_size: many; cdr3_nt: TGTGCCAGCAGCCCCATAACCGGGTCTCAGGTATTTGACGGGACTCCCTCCTACAATGAGCAGTTCTTC; cdr3_aa: CASSPITGSQVFDGTPSYNEQFF
d_call: .; v_call: TRBV4-2; j_call: TRBJ2-7; clone_size: .; cdr3_nt: TGTGCCAGCAGCCAAGATCCGACAGGAACGTCCTACGAGCAGTACTTC; cdr3_aa: CASSQDPTGTSYEQYF
d_call: TRBD1; v_call: TRBV30; j_call: TRBJ1-2; clone_size: .; cdr3_nt: TGTGCCTGGAGTCCTAGGGGGACAGATAACGATGGCTACACCTTC; cdr3_aa: CAWSPRGTDNDGYTF
d_call: .; v_call: TRBV12-3/TRBV12-4; j_call: TRBJ2-2; clone_size: .; cdr3_nt: TGTGCCAGCAGTCCCACCGGGATTAACGGGGAGCTGTTTTTT; cdr3_aa: CASSPTGINGELFF
d_call: .; v_call: TRBV12-3/TRBV12-4; j_call: TRBJ2-3; clone_size: .; cdr3_nt: TGTGCCAGCAGTTCATCCGAGAGGGGGGATACGCAGTATTTT; cdr3_aa: CASSSSERGDTQYF
d_call: .; v_call: TRBV29-1; j_call: TRBJ2-1; clone_size: few; cdr3_nt: TGCAGCGTGGGCCGGGACGGGACCTACAATGAGCAGTTCTTC; cdr3_aa: CSVGRDGTYNEQFF
d_call: .; v_call: TRBV6-6; j_call: TRBJ2-2; clone_size: many; cdr3_nt: TGTGCCAGCAGTTACCTTCACTGGAACACCGGGGAGCTGTTTTTT; cdr3_aa: CASSYLHWNTGELFF
d_call: .; v_call: TRBV9; j_call: TRBJ2-3; clone_size: many; cdr3_nt: TGTGCCAGCAGCGTAGAAGGGGAGGGGGTCACAGATACGCAGTATTTT; cdr3_aa: CASSVEGEGVTDTQYF
d_call: TRBD2; v_call: TRBV14; j_call: TRBJ2-1; clone_size: .; cdr3_nt: TGTGCCAGCAGCCCGACTAGCGGGGGGGTGTTGGAGCAGTTCTTC; cdr3_aa: CASSPTSGGVLEQFF
d_call: .; v_call: TRBV28; j_call: TRBJ1-5; clone_size: many; cdr3_nt: TGTGCCAGCAGCTACGGCAGGGGAAATCAGCCCCAGCATTTT; cdr3_aa: CASSYGRGNQPQHF
d_call: .; v_call: TRBV6-2/TRBV6-3; j_call: TRBJ2-7; clone_size: few; cdr3_nt: TGTGCCAGCATCCCACGATGGGGTATCTACGAGCAGTACTTC; cdr3_aa: CASIPRWGIYEQYF
d_call: TRBD2; v_call: TRBV6-2/TRBV6-3; j_call: TRBJ2-7; clone_size: few; cdr3_nt: TGTGCCAGCACTGACCCTAGCGGGAGCGGGCAGTACTTC; cdr3_aa: CASTDPSGSGQYF
d_call: .; v_call: TRBV5-5; j_call: TRBJ2-5; clone_size: .; cdr3_nt: TGTGCCAGCAGCTTGGGAGAACAGGAAAAAGAGACCCAGTACTTC; cdr3_aa: CASSLGEQEKETQYF
d_call: TRBD2; v_call: TRBV4-2; j_call: TRBJ2-3; clone_size: many; cdr3_nt: TGTGCCAGCAGCCCATTCACTAGCGGGGTCGTGGATACGCAGTATTTT; cdr3_aa: CASSPFTSGVVDTQYF
d_call: .; v_call: TRBV2; j_call: TRBJ2-3; clone_size: many; cdr3_nt: TGTGCCAGCAGTGAAGAGGGTACGAGCACAGATACGCAGTATTTT; cdr3_aa: CASSEEGTSTDTQYF
d_call: TRBD2; v_call: TRBV7-9; j_call: TRBJ2-1; clone_size: few; cdr3_nt: TGTGCCAGCAGCGCCGGGACTAGTAACAATGAGCAGTTCTTC; cdr3_aa: CASSAGTSNNEQFF
d_call: .; v_call: TRBV21-1; j_call: TRBJ2-2; clone_size: .; cdr3_nt: TGTGCCAGCATGAAGGTCCCGGGACAGGGGCCAGGGTACACCGGGGAGCTGTTTTTT; cdr3_aa: CASMKVPGQGPGYTGELFF
d_call: TRBD1; v_call: TRBV2; j_call: TRBJ2-3; clone_size: many; cdr3_nt: TGTGCCAGCCGGACAGGGGCCTACACAGATACGCAGTATTTT; cdr3_aa: CASRTGAYTDTQYF
d_call: TRBD1; v_call: TRBV28; j_call: TRBJ2-3; clone_size: many; cdr3_nt: TGTGCCAGCAGTAACCGGGACAGGGTCACAGATACGCAGTATTTT; cdr3_aa: CASSNRDRVTDTQYF
d_call: .; v_call: TRBV12-3/TRBV12-4; j_call: TRBJ2-2; clone_size: many; cdr3_nt: TGTGCCAGCTGTACCGGGAGGGAGCTGTTTTTT; cdr3_aa: CASCTGRELFF
d_call: .; v_call: TRBV5-1; j_call: TRBJ2-1; clone_size: many; cdr3_nt: TGCGCCAGCAGCGAGGGATCTAGGGGGTCTGGGAATGAGCAGTTCTTC; cdr3_aa: CASSEGSRGSGNEQFF
d_call: .; v_call: TRBV6-6; j_call: TRBJ1-5; clone_size: .; cdr3_nt: TGTGCCAGCAGTCCGGGCGTTGGGGTTGAAAGTCAGCCCCAGCATTTT; cdr3_aa: CASSPGVGVESQPQHF
d_call: TRBD1; v_call: TRBV29-1; j_call: TRBJ1-5; clone_size: many; cdr3_nt: TGCAGCGTTAAGACAGGGAATAGCAATCAGCCCCAGCATTTT; cdr3_aa: CSVKTGNSNQPQHF
d_call: .; v_call: TRBV20-1; j_call: TRBJ1-4; clone_size: many; cdr3_nt: TGCAGTGCTAGAGACCGTTACAGGGCATATGAAAAACTGTTTTTT; cdr3_aa: CSARDRYRAYEKLFF
d_call: .; v_call: TRBV10-3; j_call: TRBJ2-1; clone_size: many; cdr3_nt: TGTGCCATCAGTGAAGGGGGGAGTGAGCAGTTCTTC; cdr3_aa: CAISEGGSEQFF
d_call: .; v_call: TRBV4-1; j_call: TRBJ1-6; clone_size: .; cdr3_nt: TGCGCCAGCAGCCAAGATCGGGGCTCTCCCCTCCACTTT; cdr3_aa: CASSQDRGSPLHF
d_call: .; v_call: TRBV2; j_call: TRBJ2-5; clone_size: few; cdr3_nt: TGTGCCAGCAGTGAAGCAGGAGGGGCGAGCGAGACCCAGTACTTC; cdr3_aa: CASSEAGGASETQYF
d_call: TRBD1; v_call: TRBV5-1; j_call: TRBJ2-2; clone_size: many; cdr3_nt: TGCGCCAGCAGCACCGGGACAGGGACCGGGGAGCTGTTTTTT; cdr3_aa: CASSTGTGTGELFF